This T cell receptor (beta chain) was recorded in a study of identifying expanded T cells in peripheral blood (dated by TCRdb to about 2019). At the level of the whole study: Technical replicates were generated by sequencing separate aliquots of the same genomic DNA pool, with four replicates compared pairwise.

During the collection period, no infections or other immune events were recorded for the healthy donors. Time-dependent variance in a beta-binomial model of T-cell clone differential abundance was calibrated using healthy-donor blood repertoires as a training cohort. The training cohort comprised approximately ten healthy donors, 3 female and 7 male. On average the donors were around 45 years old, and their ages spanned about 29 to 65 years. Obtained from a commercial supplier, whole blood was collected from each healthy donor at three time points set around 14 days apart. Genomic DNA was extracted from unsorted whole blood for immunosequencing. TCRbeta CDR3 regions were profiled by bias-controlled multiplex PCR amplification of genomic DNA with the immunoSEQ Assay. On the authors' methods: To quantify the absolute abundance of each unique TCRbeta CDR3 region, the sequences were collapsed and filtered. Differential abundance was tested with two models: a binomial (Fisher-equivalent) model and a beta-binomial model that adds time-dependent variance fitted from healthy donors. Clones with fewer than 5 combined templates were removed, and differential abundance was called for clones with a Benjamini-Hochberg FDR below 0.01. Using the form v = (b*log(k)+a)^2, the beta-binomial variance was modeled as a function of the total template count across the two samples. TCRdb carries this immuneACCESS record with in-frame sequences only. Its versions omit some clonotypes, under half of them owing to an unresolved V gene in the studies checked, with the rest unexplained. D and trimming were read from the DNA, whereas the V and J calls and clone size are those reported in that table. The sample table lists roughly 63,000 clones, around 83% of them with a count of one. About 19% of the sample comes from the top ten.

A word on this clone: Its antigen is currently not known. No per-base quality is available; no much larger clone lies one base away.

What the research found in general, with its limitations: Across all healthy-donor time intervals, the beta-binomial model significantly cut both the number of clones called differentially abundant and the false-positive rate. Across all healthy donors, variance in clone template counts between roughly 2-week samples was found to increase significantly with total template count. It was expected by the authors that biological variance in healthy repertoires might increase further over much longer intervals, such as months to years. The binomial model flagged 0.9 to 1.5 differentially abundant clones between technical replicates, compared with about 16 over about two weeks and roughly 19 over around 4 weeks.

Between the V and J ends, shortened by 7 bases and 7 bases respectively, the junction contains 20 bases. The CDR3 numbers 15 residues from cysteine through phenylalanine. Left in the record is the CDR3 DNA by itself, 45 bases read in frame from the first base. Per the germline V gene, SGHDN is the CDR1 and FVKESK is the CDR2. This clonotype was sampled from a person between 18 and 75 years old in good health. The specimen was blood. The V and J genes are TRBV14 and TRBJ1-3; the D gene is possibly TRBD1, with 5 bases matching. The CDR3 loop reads CASTRGPLPRNTIYF. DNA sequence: TGTGCCAGCACCCGGGGACCGCTCCCCCGGAACACCATATATTTT.